This record covers a single TCR beta chain. Its antigen is currently unknown. These data are taken from a study of T cell repertoires in cytomegalovirus infection. Study observations and caveats: HLA-C-restricted, CMV-specific TCR beta clonotypes were dominant ex vivo.

From the reads, TCRdb called clonotypes with MiXCR, one entry per CDR3 protein. The sample lists approximately 770,000 distinct CDR3 sequences, about 27% occurring once. This specimen was cultured CD8+ T cells from PBMCs, taken from culture after CMV antigen stimulation. This receptor was taken from a human donor in good health (CMV status not recorded). Some clones in this sample may be carry-over from other donors' samples.

The CDR3 DNA is TGTGCCAGCAGAGAGGTGGGGCTCCCTAATGAAAAACTGTTTTTT. It translates to CASREVGLPNEKLFF. The chain employs TRBV28 and TRBJ1-4, with TRBD1 as a possible D gene (5 bases). The CDR3 is 15 residues long. Germline-derived CDR1 and CDR2 are MDHEN and SYDVKM. V lost 6 bases to trimming and J lost 3 bases, with 14 bases between them.